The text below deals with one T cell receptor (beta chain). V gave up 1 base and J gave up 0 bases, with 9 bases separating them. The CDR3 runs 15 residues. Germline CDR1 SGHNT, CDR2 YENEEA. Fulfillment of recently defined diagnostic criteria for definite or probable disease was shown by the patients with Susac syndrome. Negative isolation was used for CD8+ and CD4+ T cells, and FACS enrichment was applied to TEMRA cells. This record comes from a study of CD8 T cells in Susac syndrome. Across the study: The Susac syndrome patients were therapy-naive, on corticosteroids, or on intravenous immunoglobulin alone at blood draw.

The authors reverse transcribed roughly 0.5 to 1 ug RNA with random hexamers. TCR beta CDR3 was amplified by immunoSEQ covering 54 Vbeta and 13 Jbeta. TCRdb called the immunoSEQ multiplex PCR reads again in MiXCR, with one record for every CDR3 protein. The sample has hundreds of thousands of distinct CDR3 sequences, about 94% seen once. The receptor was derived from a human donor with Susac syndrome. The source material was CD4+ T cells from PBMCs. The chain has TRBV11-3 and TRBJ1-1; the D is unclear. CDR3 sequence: CASSLGALMNTEAFF. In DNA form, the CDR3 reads TGTGCCAGCAGCTTAGGGGCCCTTATGAACACTGAAGCTTTCTTT.